This TCR beta chain was documented in a study of blood T cell repertoires in COVID-19. The CDR3 runs 12 residues. Germline lookup yields CDR1 MNHEY and CDR2 SMNVEV (reference sequence). The V and J ends lost 3 bases and 8 bases respectively, with 10 bases between them. Profiled with immunoSEQ multiplex PCR; TCRdb holds only in-frame clones, not every one. Among around 160,000 clones listed, over 75% were seen once. The chain couples TRBV27 to TRBJ1-2; D possibly corresponds to TRBD1 (6 bases). Sequenced material: PBMCs or T cells enriched from blood (not recorded which). The sequence was obtained from a man aged 50 to 59 who had recovered from COVID-19. The CDR3 here is CASSFRGAGYTF. The CDR3 bases are TGTGCCAGCAGTTTCAGGGGTGCCGGCTACACCTTC.